Given below is one T cell receptor (beta chain) in context. The antigen remains unidentified. The CDR3 has 14 residues. V lost 3 bases and J 6 bases, leaving 12 bases between the germline ends. Germline V gene lookup returns CDR1 MDHEN and CDR2 SYDVKM. Some clones are missing from TCRdb's copy, which holds only in-frame ones; the method was immunoSEQ multiplex PCR. The sample records under 50,000 clones, roughly 93% being singletons. The sample comes from a study of graft-versus-host responses after intestinal transplantation. Study-wide context: Anti-thymocyte globulin induction, then tacrolimus and steroids for around three years, went to all recipients.

Study conclusions and caveats: Recipient bone marrow held GvH clones, some seen earlier in ileum or blood. An association linked early post-transplant HvG declines with peak circulating GvH clone levels. Within the allografts of patients who had graft-donor T cell macrochimerism, graft-versus-host to host-versus-graft clonal ratios were high.

The receptor was derived from a human patient who received an intestinal transplant, so some T cells may come from the graft donor. The chain recombines TRBV28 with TRBJ1-5; TRBD1 is a possible D gene (6 bases). Here the sequenced sample was PBMCs, taken 700 to 850 days after intestinal transplantation. The CDR3 nucleotides read TGTGCCAGCAGTTTGGGACTAGGGGGTCAGCCCCAGCATTTT. Translated: CASSLGLGGQPQHF.